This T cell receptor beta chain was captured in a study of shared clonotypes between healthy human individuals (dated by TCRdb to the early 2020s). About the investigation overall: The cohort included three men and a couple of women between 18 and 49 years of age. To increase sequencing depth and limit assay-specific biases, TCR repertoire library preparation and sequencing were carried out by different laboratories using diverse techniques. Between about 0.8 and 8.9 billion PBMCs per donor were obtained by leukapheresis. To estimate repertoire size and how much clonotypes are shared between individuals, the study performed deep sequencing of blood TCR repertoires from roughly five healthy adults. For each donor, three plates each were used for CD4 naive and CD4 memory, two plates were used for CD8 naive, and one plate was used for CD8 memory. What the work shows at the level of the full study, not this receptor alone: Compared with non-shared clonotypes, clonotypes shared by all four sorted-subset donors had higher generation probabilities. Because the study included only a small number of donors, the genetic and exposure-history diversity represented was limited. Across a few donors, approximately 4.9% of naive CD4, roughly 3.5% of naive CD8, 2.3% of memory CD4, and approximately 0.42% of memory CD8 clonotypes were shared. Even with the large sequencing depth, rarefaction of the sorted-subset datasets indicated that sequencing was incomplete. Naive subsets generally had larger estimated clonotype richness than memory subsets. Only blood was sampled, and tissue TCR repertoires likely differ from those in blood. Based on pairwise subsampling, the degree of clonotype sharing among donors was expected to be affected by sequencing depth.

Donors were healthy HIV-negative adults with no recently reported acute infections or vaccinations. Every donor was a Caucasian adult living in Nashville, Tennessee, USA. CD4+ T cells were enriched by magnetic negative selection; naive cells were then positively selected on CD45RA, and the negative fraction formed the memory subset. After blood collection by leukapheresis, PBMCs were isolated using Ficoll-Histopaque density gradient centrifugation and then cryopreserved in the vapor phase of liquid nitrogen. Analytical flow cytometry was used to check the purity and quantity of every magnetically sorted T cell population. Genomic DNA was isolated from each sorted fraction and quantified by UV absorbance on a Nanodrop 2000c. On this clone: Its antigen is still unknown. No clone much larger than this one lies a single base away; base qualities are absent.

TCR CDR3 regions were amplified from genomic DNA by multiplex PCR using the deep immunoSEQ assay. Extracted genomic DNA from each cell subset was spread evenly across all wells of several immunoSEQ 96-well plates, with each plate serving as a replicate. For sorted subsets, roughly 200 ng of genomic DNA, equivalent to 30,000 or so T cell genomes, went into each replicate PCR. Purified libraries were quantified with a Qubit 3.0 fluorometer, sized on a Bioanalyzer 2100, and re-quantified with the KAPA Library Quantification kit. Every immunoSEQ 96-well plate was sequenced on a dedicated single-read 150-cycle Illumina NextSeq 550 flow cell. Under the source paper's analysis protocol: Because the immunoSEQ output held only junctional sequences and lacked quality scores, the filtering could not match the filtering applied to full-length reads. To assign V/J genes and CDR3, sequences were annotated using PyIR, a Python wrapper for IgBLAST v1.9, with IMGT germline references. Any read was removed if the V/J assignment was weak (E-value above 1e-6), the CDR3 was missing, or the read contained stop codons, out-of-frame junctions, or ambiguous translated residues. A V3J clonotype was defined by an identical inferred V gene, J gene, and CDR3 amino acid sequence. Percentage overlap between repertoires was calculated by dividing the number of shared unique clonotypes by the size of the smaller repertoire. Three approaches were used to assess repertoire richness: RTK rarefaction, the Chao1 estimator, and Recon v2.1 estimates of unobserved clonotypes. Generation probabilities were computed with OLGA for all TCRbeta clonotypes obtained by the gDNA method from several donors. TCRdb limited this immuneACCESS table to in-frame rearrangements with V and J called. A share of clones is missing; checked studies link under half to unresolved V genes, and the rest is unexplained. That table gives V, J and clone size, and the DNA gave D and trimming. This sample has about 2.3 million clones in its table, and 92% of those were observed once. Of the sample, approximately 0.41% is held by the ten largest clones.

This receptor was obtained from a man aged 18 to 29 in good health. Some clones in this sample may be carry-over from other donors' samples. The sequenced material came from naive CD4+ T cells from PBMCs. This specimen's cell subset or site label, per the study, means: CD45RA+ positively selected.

CDR3 region: CASSQAGTLGGAEQFF. The nucleotide sequence reads TGTGCCAGCAGCCAAGCGGGGACTCTCGGAGGAGCTGAGCAGTTCTTC. The chain employs TRBV4-2 and TRBJ2-1; the D gene is possibly TRBD2, with 6 bases matching. Measured from the cysteine to the phenylalanine, the CDR3 is 16 residues long. Just the 48-base CDR3 DNA is kept, in frame starting at base 1. Deletion took 1 base off V and 9 bases off J, with a span of 19 bases between the germline ends. As encoded in the germline V gene, CDR1 is LGHNA while CDR2 is YNFKEQ.